This T cell receptor beta chain is drawn from a study of cytotoxic CD8 clonotypes in ibrutinib-treated CLL. This clone has just a few counts. Data came from immunoSEQ multiplex PCR; TCRdb stores just in-frame clones and leaves some out. The sample yields about 300,000 clones, more than 70% seen once. This CDR3 comprises 14 residues. Germline V gene sequence: CDR1 LNHDA, CDR2 SQIVND (reference sequence). Trimming at V came to 7 bases and at J to 2 bases, leaving 6 bases not matched to a gene. The genes are TRBV19 and TRBJ1-2; 8 nucleotides align to TRBD1. The sample was PBMCs, taken at disease progression, from a patient treated with ibrutinib. The receptor was derived from a human donor with chronic lymphocytic leukemia. The CDR3 reads CASTETGVNYGYTF. CDR3 coding DNA: TGTGCCAGTACCGAGACAGGGGTAAACTATGGCTACACCTTC.